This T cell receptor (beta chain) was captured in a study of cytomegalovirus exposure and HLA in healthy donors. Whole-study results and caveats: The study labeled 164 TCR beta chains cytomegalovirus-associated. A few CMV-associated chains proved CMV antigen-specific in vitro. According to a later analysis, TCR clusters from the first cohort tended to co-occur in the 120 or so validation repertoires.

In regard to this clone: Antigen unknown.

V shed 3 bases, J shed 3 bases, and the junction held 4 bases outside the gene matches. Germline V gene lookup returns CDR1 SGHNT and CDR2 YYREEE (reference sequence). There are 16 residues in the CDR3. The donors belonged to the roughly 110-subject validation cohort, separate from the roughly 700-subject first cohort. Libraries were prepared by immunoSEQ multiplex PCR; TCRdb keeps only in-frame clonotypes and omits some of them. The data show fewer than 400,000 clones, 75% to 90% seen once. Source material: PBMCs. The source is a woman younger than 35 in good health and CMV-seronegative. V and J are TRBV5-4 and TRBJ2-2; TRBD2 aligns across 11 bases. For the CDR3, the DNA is TGTGCCAGCAGCTCCGGACTAGCGGGTTACACCGGGGAGCTGTTTTTT. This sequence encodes CASSSGLAGYTGELFF.